What follows are 25 T cell receptor beta chains derived from one specimen sequenced in a study of blood T cell repertoires in COVID-19 (dated by TCRdb to the early 2020s). Library method: the immunoSEQ multiplex PCR assay. Held by TCRdb, this immuneACCESS table contains in-frame sequences only and omits some clones. Under half of the omission traces to an unresolved V gene where checked; the cause of the rest is unknown. The sample table contains 100,000 to 120,000 clones; only one count was recorded for 80% to 90% of them. Of the sample, 15% to 20% falls within the top ten clones. The sample was peripheral blood. Receptors were obtained from a woman aged 60-70 years with acute or convalescent COVID-19.

V is TRBV3-1 (or the pseudogene TRBV3-2) and J is TRBJ2-2; 15 bases are shared with TRBD2. The germline CDR1 and CDR2 sequences are LGHDT and YNNKEL (reference sequence). V shed 4 bases and J 6 bases; nucleotides not matched to a gene: 9. This CDR3 has 18 residues. The CDR3 sequence is CASSPSWTSGGAAGELFF. CDR3 DNA sequence: TGTGCCAGCAGCCCATCTTGGACTAGCGGGGGGGCGGCCGGGGAGCTGTTTTTT.

This clone was detected a few times. V and J are TRBV2 and TRBJ2-7; D gene unclear. The length of the CDR3 is 13 residues. Germline values: CDR1 SNHLY, CDR2 FYNNEI. Deletions cut 2 bases from V and 5 bases from J, with 10 bases between. The DNA for the CDR3 is TGTGCCAGCAGTGAATTCGTGGAGAACGAGCAGTACTTC. Translation: CASSEFVENEQYF.

With respect to this clone: The junction differs from germline at one of its ends, possibly a read error. This rearrangement joins TRBV20-1 to TRBJ2-2, with TRBD2 matching over 8 bases. Germline V lookup: CDR1 DFQATT, CDR2 SNEGSKA (reference sequence). The CDR3 length is 15 residues. CDR3 sequence: CSASTLAGGDRGAVF. The CDR3 DNA sequence: TGCAGTGCTAGTACTCTTGCCGGGGGGGACCGGGGAGCTGTTTTT.

The chain has TRBV28 and TRBJ2-2; 7 positions match TRBD1. V was pared by 6 bases and J by 6 bases, with 10 bases of the junction left unmatched. Looked up from germline, CDR1 is MDHEN and CDR2 is SYDVKM. This CDR3 has 15 amino acids. The CDR3: CASSRRQGRPGELFF. In DNA form, the CDR3 reads TGTGCCAGCAGCCGACGACAGGGCCGCCCCGGGGAGCTGTTTTTT.

The J gene is TRBJ1-5, the V gene TRBV12-5; D perhaps matches TRBD1 (6 bases). Germline V gives CDR1 LGHNT, CDR2 FRNRAP. Trimming took 6 bases from V and 3 from J, leaving 9 bases between them. This CDR3 has 13 residues. The CDR3 loop is CASGQGFNQPQHF. DNA for the CDR3: TGTGCTAGTGGCCAGGGGTTCAATCAGCCCCAGCATTTT.

V gene TRBV7-8 combines with J gene TRBJ1-3, with a weak D call TRBD1 (6 bases). This CDR3 has 17 residues. Germline V gene sequence: CDR1 SGHVS, CDR2 FQNEAQ. Trimming removed 0 bases at V and 1 base at J, with 13 bases between. The CDR3 coding sequence is TGTGCCAGCAGCTTAGCTAGGGGGGGCGCATCTGGAAACACCATATATTTT. It yields the protein CASSLARGGASGNTIYF. Full variable domain (remainder filled in from reference TRBV7-8 and TRBJ1-3): GAGVSQSPRYKVAKRGQDVALRCDPISGHVSLFWYQQALGQGPEFLTYFQNEAQLDKSGLPSDRFFAERPEGSVSTLKIQRTQQEDSAVYLCASSLARGGASGNTIYFGEGSWLTVV.

V and J are TRBV5-4 and TRBJ1-5; possibly TRBD1 for D (6 bases). Germline V gene data show CDR1 as SGHNT and CDR2 as YYREEE (reference sequence). There are 14 residues in the CDR3. Trimming removed 3 bases from V and 7 bases from J, with 14 bases in between. As DNA, the CDR3 is TGTGCCAGCAGCTCGCAGGGGTCGGAACAGCCCCAGCATTTT. Residues: CASSSQGSEQPQHF.

The chain links TRBV9 to TRBJ2-1; 7 bases align to TRBD1. The length of the CDR3 is 15 residues. J lost 7 bases, V lost 3 bases, and 10 bases had no gene match. Germline CDR1 and CDR2: SGDLS and YYNGEE. CDR3 residues: CASSARQGARNEQFF. The CDR3 DNA is TGTGCCAGCAGCGCGCGACAGGGAGCAAGAAATGAGCAGTTCTTC.

The chain combines TRBV5-1 with TRBJ1-4; D gene ambiguous. The CDR3 covers 13 residues. Germline CDR1 reads SGHRS; CDR2 reads YFSETQ. Trimming stripped 0 bases from V and 6 bases from J, with 6 bases between. CDR3 in amino acids: CASSLVADEKLFF. CDR3 nucleotide sequence: TGCGCCAGCAGCTTGGTCGCGGATGAAAAACTGTTTTTT.

The rearrangement uses TRBV13 and TRBJ2-7; TRBD2 matches 10 bases. The V segment lost 0 bases and the J segment 4 bases; nucleotides outside the gene matches: 6. The germline CDR1 and CDR2 sequences are PRHDT and FYEKMQ (reference sequence). The CDR3 sequence is 16 residues long. The CDR3 spells CASSLGRLAGAYEQYF. The DNA of the CDR3 is TGTGCCAGCAGCTTAGGCAGGCTAGCGGGGGCGTACGAGCAGTACTTC.

J is TRBJ1-1 and V is TRBV4-3; a weak D match, TRBD1 (5 bases). Germline V gene data show CDR1 as LGHNA and CDR2 as YSLEER. Trimming stripped 3 bases from V and 1 base from J, with 9 bases between. The CDR3 has 14 residues. As DNA, the CDR3 is TGCGCCAGCAGCCAGCCCGACAGGAACACTGAAGCTTTCTTT. Protein: CASSQPDRNTEAFF.

V and J are TRBV5-4 and TRBJ2-1; 9 nucleotides align to TRBD2. The CDR3 has 15 residues. V was clipped by 4 bases and J by 5 bases; unmatched bases: 7. CDR1 and CDR2 from the germline V gene are SGHNT and YYREEE (reference sequence). CDR3 sequence reads: CASSPRAGGDNEQFF. The DNA of the CDR3 is TGTGCCAGCAGCCCGCGGGCGGGGGGGGACAATGAGCAGTTCTTC.

The chain has TRBV19 and TRBJ1-3; the D is unclear. This CDR3 has 15 residues. Trimming left V 6 bases short and J 0 bases short, with 12 bases between. Per germline, CDR1 LNHDA and CDR2 SQIVND (reference sequence). The CDR3 DNA reads as TGTGCCAGTAGAGATTCGGGATACTCTGGAAACACCATATATTTT. Protein: CASRDSGYSGNTIYF.

As regards this clone: One junction end does not reproduce the germline sequence, and a read error may be involved. This rearrangement joins TRBV11-2 to TRBJ1-3, with a weak D call TRBD1 (6 bases). Looked up from germline, CDR1 is SGHAT and CDR2 is FQNNGV. The CDR3 totals 13 residues. The CDR3: CASSLDVYRVVNF. The DNA for the CDR3 is TGTGCCAGCAGCTTAGATGTTTACAGGGTGGTTAATTTT.

The CDR3: CAWARGWLNEQFF. The CDR3 DNA reads TGTGCCTGGGCAAGGGGTTGGCTGAATGAGCAGTTCTTC. The V call is TRBV30, the J call TRBJ2-1; D perhaps matches TRBD1 (5 bases). V was trimmed by 5 bases and J by 7 bases, leaving 15 bases between them. The CDR3 consists of 13 residues. Per germline, CDR1 GTSNPN and CDR2 SVGIG (reference sequence).

V usage is TRBV28 and J usage is TRBJ1-5; weak D call: TRBD1 (6 bases). This CDR3 region has 14 residues. The V end was cut by 5 bases, the J end by 6 bases, with 14 bases between. The germline CDR1 and CDR2 sequences are MDHEN and SYDVKM. The CDR3 DNA sequence: TGTGCCAGCAGTCCCAGGGGTCGGGTTCAGCCCCAGCATTTT. It yields the protein CASSPRGRVQPQHF.

The chain couples TRBV9 to TRBJ1-6; D is undetermined. Trimming pared 4 bases from V and 3 bases from J, leaving 5 bases between. This CDR3 comprises 13 residues. CDR1 SGDLS and CDR2 YYNGEE come from the germline V gene. The CDR3 loop reads CASSRDYNSPLHF. The CDR3 DNA reads TGTGCCAGCAGCCGGGACTATAATTCACCCCTCCACTTT.

This rearrangement joins TRBV28 to TRBJ2-1; a weak D match, TRBD2 (5 bases). The CDR3 extends over 14 amino acids. Germline CDR1 reads MDHEN; CDR2 reads SYDVKM. V dropped 8 bases and J dropped 0 bases, with 11 bases sitting between them. The CDR3 protein is CASAAGNSYNEQFF. The CDR3 coding sequence is TGTGCCAGCGCCGCCGGGAACTCCTACAATGAGCAGTTCTTC.

Points on this clone: This specimen includes other DNA sequences encoding the same CDR3. V usage is TRBV30 and J usage is TRBJ1-2; TRBD1 might be the D (6 bases). The CDR3 extends over 13 amino acids. Germline V gene data show CDR1 as GTSNPN and CDR2 as SVGIG (reference sequence). V was pared by 0 bases and J by 8 bases, with 13 bases between. CDR3 bases: TGTGCCTGGAGTGTACTCAGGGGTTACGGCTACACCTTC. The encoded protein is CAWSVLRGYGYTF.

V is TRBV3-1 (or the pseudogene TRBV3-2) and J is TRBJ2-1; 8 nucleotides agree with TRBD2. The CDR3 spans 17 residues. J gave up 0 bases and V 4 bases, and 8 bases lay outside the gene matches. From germline, CDR1 is LGHDT and CDR2 YNNKEL (reference sequence). The CDR3 DNA follows: TGTGCCAGCAGCCCTCCCGGGGGGGGCAGCTCCTACAATGAGCAGTTCTTC. Translating it yields CASSPPGGGSSYNEQFF.

The chain is built from TRBV6-5 and TRBJ1-6; 10 bases align to TRBD1. V shed 6 bases, J shed 7 bases, and the junction held 3 bases outside the gene matches. The germline gives CDR1 MNHEY, CDR2 SVGAGI. The CDR3 has 14 amino acids. CDR3 nucleotide sequence: TGTGCCAGCAGACGGGACAGGGGAAATTCACCCCTCCACTTT. This encodes CASRRDRGNSPLHF.

This sequence joins TRBV7-2 and TRBJ2-4; D might be TRBD2 (6 bases). Trimming removed 1 base from V and 8 bases from J, with 12 bases in between. CDR3 length: 14 amino acids. Per the germline V gene, CDR1 is SGHTA and CDR2 is FQGNSA. The CDR3 loop reads CASSLDPGEDIQYF. DNA of the CDR3: TGTGCCAGCAGCTTAGATCCTGGGGAGGACATTCAGTACTTC.

This chain links TRBV5-6 with TRBJ2-5; 7 bases are a match to TRBD1. This CDR3 contains 15 residues. Germline V CDR1 and CDR2: SGHDT, YYEEEE. V was clipped by 4 bases and J by 1 base; unmatched bases: 7. The CDR3 coding sequence is TGTGCCAGCAGCCAGGGACAGACTTTCCAAGAGACCCAGTACTTC. Protein product: CASSQGQTFQETQYF.

As regards this clone: This sample also contains other DNA sequences that code for the same CDR3. CDR3 residues: CASSRTGVGYGYTF. The CDR3 DNA follows: TGTGCCAGCAGTCGGACTGGGGTGGGCTATGGCTACACCTTC. The V and J genes are TRBV6-5 and TRBJ1-2, with D hard to call. The CDR3 has 14 residues. The germline V gene has CDR1 MNHEY and CDR2 SVGAGI. V was shortened by 5 bases and J by 4 bases, with 14 bases between the two germline ends.

The chain recombines TRBV7-3 with TRBJ1-1; a weak D match, TRBD1 (5 bases). There are 15 residues in the CDR3. Per the germline V gene, CDR1 is SGHTA and CDR2 is FQGTGA. Trimming took 6 bases from V and 10 from J, leaving 24 bases between them. CDR3 sequence: CASSQSGVRSQGAFF. CDR3 bases: TGTGCCAGCAGTCAGTCGGGGGTAAGGAGTCAGGGAGCTTTCTTT.